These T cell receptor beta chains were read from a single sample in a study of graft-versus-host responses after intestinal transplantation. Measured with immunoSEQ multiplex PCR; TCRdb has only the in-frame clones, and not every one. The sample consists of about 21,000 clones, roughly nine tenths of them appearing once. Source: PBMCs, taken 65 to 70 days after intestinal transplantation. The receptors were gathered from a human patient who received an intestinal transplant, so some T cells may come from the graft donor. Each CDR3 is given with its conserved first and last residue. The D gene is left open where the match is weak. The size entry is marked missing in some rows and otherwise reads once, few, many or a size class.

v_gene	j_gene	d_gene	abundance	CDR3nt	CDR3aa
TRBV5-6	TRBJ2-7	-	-	TGTGCCAGCAGCTTGAGACAACGAGTTTACGAGCAGTACTTC	CASSLRQRVYEQYF
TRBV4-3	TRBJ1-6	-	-	TGCGCCAGCAGCCAGATGGCCGACAGTTATAATTCACCCCTCCACTTT	CASSQMADSYNSPLHF
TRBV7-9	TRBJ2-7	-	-	TGTGCCAGCAGCTCTATCGGGATTACCAGCTCCTACGAGCAGTACTTC	CASSSIGITSSYEQYF
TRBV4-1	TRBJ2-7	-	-	TGCGCCAGCAGCCAGCGCAATACAGGGAGCTCCTACGAGCAGTACTTC	CASSQRNTGSSYEQYF
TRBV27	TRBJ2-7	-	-	TGTGCCAGCAGTTTAAAAGGGCGCGAGCAGTACTTC	CASSLKGREQYF
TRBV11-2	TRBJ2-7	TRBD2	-	TGTGCCAGCAGCTTAAATTACGCGGGGGAATACGAGCAGTACTTC	CASSLNYAGEYEQYF
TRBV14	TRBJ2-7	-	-	TGTGCCAGCAGCCAAGTCGCCAGGAAGTCTTTCTACGAGCAGTACTTC	CASSQVARKSFYEQYF
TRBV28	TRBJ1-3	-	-	TGTGCCAGCAGTCCCACAGGGTATGGAAACACCATATATTTT	CASSPTGYGNTIYF
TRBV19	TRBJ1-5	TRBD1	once	TGTGCCAGTACCACGACAGGGGGCAATCAGCCCCAGCATTTT	CASTTTGGNQPQHF
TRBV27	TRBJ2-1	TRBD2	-	TGTGCCAGCACCCAGACTGGACTAGCGGGGGGGCATGAGCAGTTCTTC	CASTQTGLAGGHEQFF
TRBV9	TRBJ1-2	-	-	TGTGCCAGCAGCGTAACCTCGGAGGGAAATTATGGCTACACCTTC	CASSVTSEGNYGYTF
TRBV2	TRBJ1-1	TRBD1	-	TGTGCCAGCAGTGAAGCGCGGGCAGGGGGCAGTGCTGAAGCTTTCTTT	CASSEARAGGSAEAFF
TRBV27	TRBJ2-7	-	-	TGTGCCAGCAGTTTAACGGGGGACAGATCCTACGAGCAGTACTTC	CASSLTGDRSYEQYF
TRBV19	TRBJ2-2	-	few	TGTGCCAGTAGTATAGTGGGGCGGACCGGGGAGCTGTTTTTT	CASSIVGRTGELFF
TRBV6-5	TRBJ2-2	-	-	TGTGCCAGCAGTTACTCCCGGACCGGGGAGCTGTTTTTT	CASSYSRTGELFF
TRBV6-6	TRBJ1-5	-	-	TGTGCCAGCAGTTATTGGGGTGGGTTTTGGGGGCAGCCCCAGCACTTT	CASSYWGGFWGQPQHF
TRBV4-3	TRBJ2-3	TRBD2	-	TGCGCCAGCAGCCAAGATCCCCTGTGGCTAGCGGGCACAGATACGCAGTATTTT	CASSQDPLWLAGTDTQYF
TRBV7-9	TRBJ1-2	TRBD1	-	TGTGCCAGCAGCCCGGGACAGGGGGCAAACTATGGCTACACCTTC	CASSPGQGANYGYTF
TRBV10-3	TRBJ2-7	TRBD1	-	TGTGCCATCAGTGCTCAAGATCTAGGGGGCCTCGAGCAGTACTTC	CAISAQDLGGLEQYF
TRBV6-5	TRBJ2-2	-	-	TGTGCCAGCAGCCGGGGGGGGGAGCTGTTTTTT	CASSRGGELFF
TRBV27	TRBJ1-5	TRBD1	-	TGTGCCAGCAGTGAGACGACAGGGGAGATCAATCAGCCCCAGCATTTT	CASSETTGEINQPQHF
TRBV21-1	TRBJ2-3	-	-	TGTGCCAGCAGCAAAGTCTGTCTCCGTTGGTTAGCGGGGGGGCCCCCCACAGATACGCAGTATTTT	CASSKVCLRWLAGGPPTDTQYF
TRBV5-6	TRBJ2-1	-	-	TGTGCCAGCAGCTTGGCTGGAAACAATGAGCAGTTCTTC	CASSLAGNNEQFF
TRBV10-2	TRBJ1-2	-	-	TGCGCCAGCAGTGAGTCTAACAGGCTGTATGGCTACACCTTC	CASSESNRLYGYTF
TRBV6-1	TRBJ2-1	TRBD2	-	TGTGCCAGCAGTGAATCGACTAGCGGCGGCAATGAGCAGTTCTTC	CASSESTSGGNEQFF
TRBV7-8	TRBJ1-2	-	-	TGTGCCAGCAGCTTAAGGGTCCGGGGGGTATTCGACTATGGCTACACCTTC	CASSLRVRGVFDYGYTF
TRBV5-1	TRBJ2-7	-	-	TGCGCCAGCAGCTTGGCCCTGGCGGGGATAACCTACGAGCAGTACTTC	CASSLALAGITYEQYF
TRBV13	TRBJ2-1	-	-	TGTGCCAGCAGCCCGGAACTAGGCGCCGAAAGCAATCGGCAGTTCTTC	CASSPELGAESNRQFF
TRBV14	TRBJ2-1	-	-	TGTGCCAGCAGCCAAGACCGGGACATCACCTACAATGAGCAGTTCTTC	CASSQDRDITYNEQFF
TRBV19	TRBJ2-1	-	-	TGTGCCAGTAATGGGGGGAACAATGAGCAGTTCTTC	CASNGGNNEQFF
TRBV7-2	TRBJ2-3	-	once	TGTGCCAGCAGCCCTACGGGCCATCCAGATACGCAGTATTTT	CASSPTGHPDTQYF
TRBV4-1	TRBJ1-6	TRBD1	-	TGCGCCAGCAGCCAAGACGCGGGGGGACAGGTAGTCTTCTCCTATAATTCACCCCTCCACTTT	CASSQDAGGQVVFSYNSPLHF
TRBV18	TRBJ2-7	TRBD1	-	TGTGCCAGCTCACCTTTGGTGTGGGACAGGGGGCGAGATGGTTACGAGCAGTACTTC	CASSPLVWDRGRDGYEQYF
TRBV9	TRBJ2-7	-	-	TGTGCCAGCAGCCACGGCAACGGCGCCTACGAGCAGTACTTC	CASSHGNGAYEQYF
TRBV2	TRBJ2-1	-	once	TGTGCCAGCACTTACAGGCAATACAATGAGCAGTTCTTC	CASTYRQYNEQFF
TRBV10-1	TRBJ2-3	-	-	TGCGCCAGCAGTGAGGTCGGGCGGAACACAGATACGCAGTATTTT	CASSEVGRNTDTQYF
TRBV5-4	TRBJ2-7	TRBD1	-	TGTGCCAGCAGCTCGGGACAGGGGTCCTACGAGCAGTACTTC	CASSSGQGSYEQYF
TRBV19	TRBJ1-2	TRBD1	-	TGTGCCAGTAGTCCAAAGGGACAGGGGAATGGCTACACCTTC	CASSPKGQGNGYTF
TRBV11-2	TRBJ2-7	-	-	TGTGCCAGCAGCCTTGGACCCTCCTACGAGCAGTACTTC	CASSLGPSYEQYF
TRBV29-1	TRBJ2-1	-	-	TGCAGCGTTGAAGACTACACCGGGACATCGCCTTACAATGAGCAGTTCTTC	CSVEDYTGTSPYNEQFF
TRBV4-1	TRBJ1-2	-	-	TGCGCCAGCAGCCAAGGGAATGGGGGGGGATTTTATGGCTACACCTTC	CASSQGNGGGFYGYTF
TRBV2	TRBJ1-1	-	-	TGTGCCAGCAGTTTCCAGGGGCCGCGCCTGAACACTGAAGCTTTCTTT	CASSFQGPRLNTEAFF
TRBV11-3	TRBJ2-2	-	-	TGTGCCAGCAGCCCACGGTGGGGGAGGAGGGACACCGGGGAGCTGTTTTTT	CASSPRWGRRDTGELFF
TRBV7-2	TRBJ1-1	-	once	TGTGCCAGCAGCTTAATGCAGGGCCCGGCCTCGGAAGCTTTCTTT	CASSLMQGPASEAFF
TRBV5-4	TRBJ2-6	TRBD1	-	TGTGCCAGCAGCTTGATTGGGACAGATGACTCTGGGGCCAACGTCCTGACTTTC	CASSLIGTDDSGANVLTF
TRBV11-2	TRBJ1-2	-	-	TGTGCCAGCAGCTTAGTGACAAATACTAACTATGGCTACACCTTC	CASSLVTNTNYGYTF
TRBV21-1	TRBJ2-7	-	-	TGTGCCAGCAGCAAAGCCGGCAGGAGCTACGAGCAGTACTTC	CASSKAGRSYEQYF
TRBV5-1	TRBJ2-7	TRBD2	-	TGCGCCAGTCAGAGACTAGCGGGCTACGAGCAGTACTTC	CASQRLAGYEQYF
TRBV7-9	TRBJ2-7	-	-	TGTGCCAGCACCCGCCTCGATACACGGTTGGACGAGCAGTACTTC	CASTRLDTRLDEQYF
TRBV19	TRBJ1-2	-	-	TGTGCCAGTACGGACGTTTTGGGTGGCTACACCTTC	CASTDVLGGYTF
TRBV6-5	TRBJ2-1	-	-	TGTGCCAGCAGTTACGCCCTAGAGCAGTTCTTC	CASSYALEQFF